The T cell receptor (beta chain) described here comes from a study of breast tumors, draining lymph nodes, adjacent tissues. Findings of the study overall: Tumor T cell lymph node origin was a supported hypothesis, not proven. Data fit most tumor T cells coming from lymph node, expanding in tumor. Compared with basal-like, luminal-like tumors shared significantly more repertoire with nontumor tissue. Tumor repertoires ranked between lymph nodes and nontumor tissue in diversity, with V and J gene preferences.

Axillary draining lymph nodes of breast cancer patients supplied the node samples. There are many counts of this clonotype. What it binds is not known. Germline V gene data show CDR1 as SGHNT and CDR2 as YENEEA. The CDR3 extends over 15 amino acids. V lost 5 bases, J lost 2 bases, and 7 bases stayed unmatched. Via MiXCR, TCRdb re-called the multiplex PCR reads, giving one row per CDR3 protein. The sample comprises more than 85,000 distinct CDR3 sequences, around 20% of which are singletons, and roughly 1.2% rests with the top ten. This chain joins TRBV11-3 and TRBJ2-3, with 7 positions matching TRBD2. The sequence derives from a female donor with breast cancer. Some clones in this sample may be carry-over from other donors' samples. The sample was axillary lymph node tissue. The CDR3 DNA sequence: TGTGCCAGCAGCATATCTAGCGGCTTCACAGATACGCAGTATTTT. Its protein is CASSISSGFTDTQYF.